A single sample gave rise to the 25 T cell receptor beta chains below, sequenced in a study of blood T cell repertoires in COVID-19. The protocol was immunoSEQ multiplex PCR, while the TCRdb copy is restricted to in-frame clones and leaves out a portion. The sample contains 490,000 or so clones, roughly 90% of which appear only once. Sample: PBMCs or T cells enriched from blood (not recorded which). These receptors were collected from a middle-aged woman who had recovered from COVID-19.

This sequence joins TRBV13 and TRBJ1-6; D might be TRBD1 (5 bases). CDR3 size: 18 residues. CDR1 is PRHDT and CDR2 is FYEKMQ in the germline V gene (reference sequence). The V gene lost 5 bases and the J gene lost 0 bases, with 17 bases spanning the gap. CDR3 sequence: CASSARGALSSYNSPLHF. For the CDR3, the DNA is TGTGCCAGCAGCGCCCGTGGGGCGCTCAGCTCCTATAATTCACCCCTCCACTTT.

The V gene is TRBV19, the J gene TRBJ2-7; TRBD2 matches 9 bases. The V gene end was trimmed by 5 bases and the J gene end by 2 bases; junction bases not matched to a gene: 7. Germline CDR1 reads LNHDA; CDR2 reads SQIVND (reference sequence). The CDR3 has 15 residues. The CDR3 sequence is CASSGSGRPPYEQYF. The CDR3, as DNA: TGTGCCAGTAGTGGTAGCGGGAGACCCCCCTACGAGCAGTACTTC.

The V and J genes are TRBV7-9 and TRBJ1-5, with 9 bases lining up with TRBD1. V was clipped by 6 bases and J by 16 bases; unmatched bases: 13. Germline assignment: CDR1 SEHNR and CDR2 FQNEAQ (reference sequence). This CDR3 is built from 13 residues. Written as DNA, the CDR3 is TGTGCCAGCAGGGGGACAGGGTCCACGATCGATCATTTT. It specifies CASRGTGSTIDHF.

The chain is built from TRBV11-2 and TRBJ1-2; the D is unclear. This CDR3 has 13 amino acids. CDR1 is SGHAT, CDR2 FQNNGV, per germline. The germline V and J ends were trimmed by 2 bases and 8 bases, with 12 bases remaining between them. The CDR3 is CASSLSVAEGYTF. The CDR3, as DNA: TGTGCCAGCAGCTTATCTGTGGCGGAAGGCTACACCTTC.

The chain recombines TRBV11-1 with TRBJ1-1; D remains ambiguous. Germline CDR1 reads SGHAT; CDR2 reads FQDESV (reference sequence). Trimming took 4 bases from V and 1 from J, leaving 10 bases between them. The CDR3 has 14 residues. The CDR3 reads CASSSKKRNTEAFF. CDR3 DNA: TGTGCCAGCAGCTCCAAAAAGAGGAACACTGAAGCTTTCTTT.

CDR3 coding DNA: TGTGCCATCAGTAGGGACAACTCCTACAATGAGCAGTTCTTC. Translating it yields CAISRDNSYNEQFF. The rearrangement links TRBV10-3 to TRBJ2-1; D possibly corresponds to TRBD1 (6 bases). CDR3 length: 14 residues. Trimming left V 5 bases short and J 0 bases short, with 8 bases between. From germline, CDR1 is ENHRY and CDR2 SYGVKD.

This clone has just one count. V gene TRBV7-2 combines with J gene TRBJ2-7, with TRBD2 identical over 7 bases. Germline assignment: CDR1 SGHTA and CDR2 FQGNSA. The V and J ends lost 5 bases and 3 bases, in that order; junction bases with no gene match: 4. CDR3 size: 13 residues. CDR3 protein: CASSLGTIYEQYF. In nucleotides, the CDR3 is TGTGCCAGCAGCCTAGGGACTATCTACGAGCAGTACTTC.

The V and J genes are TRBV7-6 and TRBJ1-1; D may be TRBD1 (5 bases). Germline V gene sequence: CDR1 SGHVS, CDR2 FNYEAQ. V lost 1 base, J lost 4 bases, and 16 bases lay in between. The CDR3 loop spans 16 amino acids. The CDR3 loop reads CASSLEWRGLLTEAFF. Written as DNA, the CDR3 is TGTGCCAGCAGCTTAGAGTGGAGGGGACTCCTCACTGAAGCTTTCTTT.

The CDR3 loop is CASALGAQIYYEQYF. The DNA of the CDR3 is TGCGCCAGCGCTTTAGGCGCACAGATATATTACGAGCAGTACTTC. This rearrangement joins TRBV4-1 to TRBJ2-7; D call uncertain. V was cut by 8 bases and J by 4 bases, with 21 bases left in between. Germline CDR1 is MGHRA and CDR2 is YSYEKL. CDR3 length: 15 amino acids.

V gene TRBV30 combines with J gene TRBJ2-1; perhaps TRBD2 as D (5 bases). The CDR3 contains 15 residues. The ends were cut back, 0 bases at V and 4 bases at J, with 13 bases in the middle. CDR1 and CDR2 from the germline V gene are GTSNPN and SVGIG (reference sequence). This CDR3 is CAWSVSAVLYNEQFF. The CDR3, as DNA: TGTGCCTGGAGTGTCTCAGCGGTATTATACAATGAGCAGTTCTTC. The whole variable domain, filled in from reference TRBV30 and TRBJ2-1, reads SQTIHQWPATLVQPVGSPLSLECTVEGTSNPNLYWYRQAAGRGLQLLFYSVGIGQISSEVPQNLSASRPQDRQFILSSKKLLLSDSGFYLCAWSVSAVLYNEQFFGPGTRLTVL.

The chain joins TRBV5-1 to TRBJ1-1; TRBD1 agrees at 7 bases. CDR1 SGHRS and CDR2 YFSETQ come from the germline V gene. The CDR3 has 14 amino acids. The ends lost 4 bases at V and 1 base at J; junction bases unmatched: 4. The CDR3 protein is CASSRDSQNTEAFF. CDR3 nucleotide sequence: TGCGCCAGCAGCCGGGACAGCCAGAACACTGAAGCTTTCTTT. The full variable domain, its missing parts supplied by reference TRBV5-1 and TRBJ1-1, is KAGVTQTPRYLIKTRGQQVTLSCSPISGHRSVSWYQQTPGQGLQFLFEYFSETQRNKGNFPGRFSGRQFSNSRSEMNVSTLELGDSALYLCASSRDSQNTEAFFGQGTRLTVV.

The chain has TRBV5-1 and TRBJ1-2, with 10 bases lining up with TRBD1. Germline-derived CDR1 and CDR2 are SGHRS and YFSETQ. The V segment lost 4 bases and the J segment 4 bases; nucleotides outside the gene matches: 7. This CDR3 region has 15 residues. The CDR3 DNA reads TGCGCCAGCAGCGGACCGGGACAGGGGCCCTATGGCTACACCTTC. Protein product: CASSGPGQGPYGYTF.

The chain carries TRBV11-3 and TRBJ1-2; tentatively, D is TRBD1 (6 bases). Germline CDR1 is SGHNT and CDR2 is YENEEA. V was shortened by 4 bases and J by 13 bases, with 19 bases between the two germline ends. This CDR3 has 13 residues. In DNA form, the CDR3 reads TGTGCCAGCAGCTCAAGGGGACACCATCCCGCCACCTTC. This translates into CASSSRGHHPATF.

The chain joins TRBV5-5 to TRBJ2-5; D may be TRBD2 (6 bases). Germline CDR1 SGHKS, CDR2 YYEKEE (reference sequence). The CDR3 sequence is 14 residues long. With 0 bases removed from V and 5 bases from J, the gap between germline ends came to 11 bases. The CDR3 loop is CASSLVGGWETQYF. The CDR3 DNA reads as TGTGCCAGCAGCTTGGTGGGAGGTTGGGAGACCCAGTACTTC.

The rearrangement joins TRBV9 to TRBJ1-2; a weak D match, TRBD1 (6 bases). The V gene lost 0 bases and the J gene lost 6 bases, with 9 bases spanning the gap. The germline V gene has CDR1 SGDLS and CDR2 YYNGEE. There are 13 residues in the CDR3. CDR3 region: CASSVGGGDGYTF. CDR3 in DNA: TGTGCCAGCAGCGTAGGTGGGGGCGATGGCTACACCTTC.

The chain combines TRBV18 with TRBJ1-2, with a possible D match to TRBD1 (6 bases). V lost 2 bases and J lost 2, with 15 bases in between. Germline V gene sequence: CDR1 KGHSH, CDR2 LQKENI. The CDR3 sequence is 16 residues long. For the CDR3, the DNA is TGTGCCAGCTCACCAACCGGATTACAGGGAAACTATGGCTACACCTTC. As protein: CASSPTGLQGNYGYTF.

This CDR3 reads CASSFSAPNYGYTF. The CDR3 nucleotides read TGTGCCAGCAGCTTCTCAGCGCCTAACTATGGCTACACCTTC. The J gene is TRBJ1-2, the V gene TRBV7-9; D unresolved. Germline V CDR1 and CDR2: SEHNR, FQNEAQ (reference sequence). V gave up 3 bases and J gave up 0 bases, with 8 bases separating them. CDR3 size: 14 residues.

The rearrangement links TRBV2 to TRBJ1-2; perhaps TRBD1 as D (5 bases). The CDR3 has 15 residues. Trimming pared 4 bases from V and 4 bases from J, leaving 16 bases between. Germline CDR1 reads SNHLY; CDR2 reads FYNNEI. CDR3 region: CASSVKGGGLYGYTF. CDR3 DNA: TGTGCCAGCAGTGTTAAGGGTGGGGGACTCTATGGCTACACCTTC.

The J gene is TRBJ1-1, the V gene TRBV10-3; D possibly corresponds to TRBD1 (5 bases). CDR3 length equals 15 residues. Germline CDR1 reads ENHRY; CDR2 reads SYGVKD. The ends were cut back, 4 bases at V and 4 bases at J, with 16 bases in the middle. CDR3 DNA sequence: TGTGCCATCAGTGGGGCAGGGCCGGATGTCACTGAAGCTTTCTTT. Amino acid sequence: CAISGAGPDVTEAFF.

This chain uses TRBV20-1 with TRBJ2-3, with no clear D. The CDR3 is 11 residues long. V gave up 5 bases and J gave up 3 bases, with 6 bases separating them. Germline-derived CDR1 and CDR2 are DFQATT and SNEGSKA (reference sequence). The CDR3: CSALFTDTQYF. The CDR3 DNA reads TGCAGTGCTCTCTTTACAGATACGCAGTATTTT.

CDR3 nucleotide sequence: TGTGCCAGCAGCTTGAAAGGAGGCAATCAGCCCCAGCATTTT. It specifies CASSLKGGNQPQHF. The chain links TRBV5-8 to TRBJ1-5; D unresolved. This CDR3 is built from 14 residues. The germline gives CDR1 SGHTS, CDR2 YDEGEE. V lost 1 base to trimming and J lost 2 bases, with 7 bases between them.

V and J are TRBV24-1 and TRBJ2-5; D ambiguous. V was trimmed by 5 bases and J by 4 bases, leaving 10 bases between them. The CDR3 length is 13 residues. Germline CDR1 and CDR2: KGHDR and SFDVKD. The CDR3 nucleotides read TGTGCCACCAGTGCCGGCGGCGGAGAGACCCAGTACTTC. Translating gives CATSAGGGETQYF.

This chain uses TRBV30 with TRBJ1-2, with TRBD1 matching 7 bases. The junction had 14 bases not matched to a gene; V was cut back by 5 bases and J by 8 bases. Per germline, CDR1 GTSNPN and CDR2 SVGIG (reference sequence). There are 14 residues in the CDR3. In nucleotides, the CDR3 is TGTGCCTGGTCCGCACAGGGGCGCGTTAGCGGCTACACCTTC. It is translated as CAWSAQGRVSGYTF.

This sequence joins TRBV7-6 and TRBJ2-5; TRBD2 matches at 10 bases. This CDR3 has 16 amino acids. Trimming at V came to 6 bases and at J to 6 bases, leaving 13 bases not matched to a gene. Germline assignment: CDR1 SGHVS and CDR2 FNYEAQ. The CDR3 bases are TGTGCCAGCAGTAAAGGACTAGCGGAAGGCTTTAAGACCCAGTACTTC. It encodes CASSKGLAEGFKTQYF.

The count of this clone is one. The V gene is TRBV3-1 (or the pseudogene TRBV3-2), the J gene TRBJ1-1; 8 nucleotides align to TRBD1. This CDR3 has 14 amino acids. The ends lost 3 bases at V and 4 bases at J; junction bases unmatched: 4. CDR1 LGHDT and CDR2 YNNKEL come from the germline V gene (reference sequence). The CDR3 nucleotides are TGTGCCAGCAGCCACCCGGACAGGGTCACTGAAGCTTTCTTT. It specifies CASSHPDRVTEAFF.